This T cell receptor (beta chain) was obtained from a study of blood T cell repertoires in COVID-19. The length of the CDR3 is 15 residues. V lost 2 bases to trimming and J lost 6 bases, with 14 bases between them. The germline gives CDR1 MDHEN, CDR2 SYDVKM. Clones were sequenced by immunoSEQ multiplex PCR, and TCRdb holds only the in-frame ones, with some missing. The sample lists tens of thousands of clones; 82% were seen once. The TCR comes from a woman older than 75 with acute or convalescent COVID-19. Sequenced material: peripheral blood. The rearrangement uses TRBV28 and TRBJ1-5; D possibly corresponds to TRBD1 (6 bases). The DNA for the CDR3 is TGTGCCAGCAGTTTAATCCGGGGGGCCGTTCAGCCCCAGCATTTT. As protein: CASSLIRGAVQPQHF. Full variable domain (outside the CDR3, taken from reference TRBV28 and TRBJ1-5): DVKVTQSSRYLVKRTGEKVFLECVQDMDHENMFWYRQDPGLGLRLIYFSYDVKMKEKGDIPEGYSVSREKKERFSLILESASTNQTSMYLCASSLIRGAVQPQHFGDGTRLSIL.